Below, 32 T cell receptor beta chains from the same sample are listed, as sequenced in a study of T cell changes during pregnancy in multiple sclerosis. The repertoire was sequenced with immunoSEQ multiplex PCR; TCRdb's copy has only in-frame clones and lacks some. In the table there are about 41,000 clones, 94% of which are singletons. Sample: CD8+ T cells from peripheral blood mononuclear cells, taken in the third trimester of pregnancy. All receptors come from a female donor with multiple sclerosis, enrolled in a pregnancy study.

The chain has TRBV6-6 and TRBJ1-5; 8 bases map to TRBD1. With 5 bases clipped from V and 4 bases from J, the junction kept 10 bases outside the gene matches. Germline V gives CDR1 MNHNY, CDR2 SVGAGI (reference sequence). This CDR3 is built from 16 residues. CDR3 in DNA: TGTGCCAGCAGTCAAGACAGGGGAGGGGGGAATCAGCCCCAGCATTTT. Amino acid sequence: CASSQDRGGGNQPQHF.

This chain connects TRBV19 to TRBJ2-7; 8 bases agree with TRBD1. Trimming removed 5 bases from V and 6 bases from J; junction bases left unmatched: 9. The CDR3 contains 14 residues. Germline-derived CDR1 and CDR2 are LNHDA and SQIVND (reference sequence). Here the CDR3 reads CASSQGQGSSEQYF. For the CDR3, the DNA is TGTGCCAGTAGTCAAGGACAGGGATCAAGCGAGCAGTACTTC.

The chain uses TRBV28 and TRBJ2-5, with 7 bases aligning to TRBD1. V shed 7 bases and J 5 bases; nucleotides not matched to a gene: 13. This CDR3 comprises 15 residues. Germline V gene sequence: CDR1 MDHEN, CDR2 SYDVKM. For the CDR3, the DNA is TGTGCCAGCACGGGGCGCTACAGGGGTTTGGAGACCCAGTACTTC. Amino acids: CASTGRYRGLETQYF.

The rearrangement uses TRBV4-2 and TRBJ2-6, with unresolved D. Germline CDR1 and CDR2: LGHNA and YNFKEQ. The CDR3 spans 17 residues. V was cut by 1 base and J by 0 bases, with 10 bases left in between. The CDR3 loop is CASSQVTSSSGANVLTF. The CDR3 nucleotides read TGTGCCAGCAGCCAAGTGACCTCTAGCTCTGGGGCCAACGTCCTGACTTTC.

V and J are TRBV29-1 and TRBJ2-7; 11 bases map to TRBD1. The CDR3 covers 13 residues. Germline V gene data show CDR1 as SQVTM and CDR2 as ANQGSEA. V was pared by 6 bases and J by 2 bases, with 3 bases of the junction left unmatched. The CDR3 spells CSVGGQGAYEQYF. Written as DNA, the CDR3 is TGCAGCGTGGGGGGACAGGGGGCCTACGAGCAGTACTTC.

This clone has a handful of counts. The chain combines TRBV2 with TRBJ1-2; D call uncertain. The V and J ends lost 8 bases and 12 bases respectively, with 13 bases between them. Per the germline V gene, CDR1 is SNHLY and CDR2 is FYNNEI. The CDR3 length is 10 residues. The CDR3 nucleotides read TGTGCCAGCCCGCCGGGCGGGAACACCTTC. Translating gives CASPPGGNTF.

This clone was observed a handful of times. This rearrangement joins TRBV6-6 to TRBJ2-2, with 9 nucleotides matching TRBD1. Germline V gives CDR1 MNHNY, CDR2 SVGAGI (reference sequence). J was trimmed by 7 bases and V by 6 bases; bases with no gene match: 6. The CDR3 is 14 amino acids. The CDR3 loop is CASRDRGSGGELFF. In nucleotides, the CDR3 is TGTGCCAGCAGGGACAGGGGCAGTGGCGGGGAGCTGTTTTTT.

This clone came up once. The gene calls are TRBV28 and TRBJ1-5; D gene uncertain. Trimming took off 2 bases at V and 0 bases at J, with 8 bases between the two ends. This CDR3 has 15 amino acids. Germline CDR1 reads MDHEN; CDR2 reads SYDVKM. The CDR3 bases are TGTGCCAGCAGTTTAACATTACGTAGCAATCAGCCCCAGCATTTT. Encoded protein: CASSLTLRSNQPQHF.

CDR3: CASSQGTIYEQYF. The CDR3 DNA reads TGTGCCAGCAGCCAAGGCACAATCTACGAGCAGTACTTC. The chain recombines TRBV4-2 with TRBJ2-7; D is uncertain. The CDR3 sequence is 13 residues long. Germline V gives CDR1 LGHNA, CDR2 YNFKEQ. V was cut by 1 base and J by 3 bases, with 7 bases left in between.

V usage is TRBV27 and J usage is TRBJ2-2, with D maybe TRBD2 (6 bases). Between the trimmed V and J ends, which lost 5 bases and 6 bases, there was a span of 10 bases. Germline V gene data show CDR1 as MNHEY and CDR2 as SMNVEV (reference sequence). The CDR3 is 13 amino acids. The CDR3 coding sequence is TGTGCCAGCAGTCTAGGGACTTCCGGGGAGCTGTTTTTT. Its translation is CASSLGTSGELFF.

This clone was detected only once. The gene calls are TRBV19 and TRBJ2-1, with 12 bases lining up with TRBD2. The V and J ends lost 1 base and 9 bases, in that order; junction bases with no gene match: 10. This CDR3 has 17 residues. Germline V lookup: CDR1 LNHDA, CDR2 SQIVND (reference sequence). Here the CDR3 DNA reads TGTGCCAGTAGTATAGCTAGCGGGAGGGCCTCACACAGTGAGCAGTTCTTC. Its translation: CASSIASGRASHSEQFF.

This sequence joins TRBV29-1 and TRBJ1-1, with D uncertain. Germline lookup yields CDR1 SQVTM and CDR2 ANQGSEA. The CDR3 is 12 residues long. V was trimmed by 6 bases and J by 5 bases, leaving 13 bases between them. The CDR3 is CSVVNRGTEAFF. In DNA form, the CDR3 reads TGCAGCGTCGTGAATCGAGGGACTGAAGCTTTCTTT.

This chain connects TRBV29-1 to TRBJ1-2; D ambiguous. Looked up from germline, CDR1 is SQVTM and CDR2 is ANQGSEA. The CDR3 has 14 amino acids. Trimming cost V 3 bases and J 3 bases, with 14 bases left between them. The CDR3 nucleotides read TGCAGCGTTGACCGGCCGGACGGGGACTATGGCTACACCTTC. Residues: CSVDRPDGDYGYTF.

The gene calls are TRBV15 and TRBJ2-7; 12 bases line up with TRBD1. The CDR3 has 18 amino acids. Germline assignment: CDR1 LNHNV and CDR2 YYDKDF (reference sequence). With V trimmed by 3 bases and J by 2 bases, 11 bases remained unmatched. The CDR3, as DNA: TGTGCCACCAGCAGCTATGGGACAGGGGGCCCTACTCCCTACGAGCAGTACTTC. Protein sequence: CATSSYGTGGPTPYEQYF.

The rearrangement uses TRBV6-1 and TRBJ2-1; D is perhaps TRBD2 (5 bases). CDR1 is MNHNS and CDR2 is SASEGT in the germline V gene. V was clipped by 3 bases and J by 0 bases, with 9 bases between them. The CDR3 extends over 15 amino acids. CDR3 sequence reads: CASSELAGSYNEQFF. The CDR3 bases are TGTGCCAGCAGTGAGCTCGCGGGCTCCTACAATGAGCAGTTCTTC.

The chain combines TRBV28 with TRBJ1-2, with D perhaps matching TRBD1 (6 bases). Looked up from germline, CDR1 is MDHEN and CDR2 is SYDVKM. The CDR3 has 13 amino acids. V was pared by 9 bases and J by 6 bases, with 17 bases between. CDR3 region: CASDAGVIDGYTF. CDR3 in DNA: TGTGCCAGTGATGCAGGGGTTATCGATGGCTACACCTTC.

This clone was seen only a few times. The V gene is TRBV11-2, the J gene TRBJ1-2, with TRBD1 matching 9 bases. Germline V gene lookup returns CDR1 SGHAT and CDR2 FQNNGV. This CDR3 spans 18 amino acids. V gave up 5 bases and J gave up 4 bases; unmatched junction bases: 17. CDR3 in DNA: TGTGCCAGCAGCCCTAGAGGTCCCCCACAGGGGGCTGGCTATGGCTACACCTTC. Protein: CASSPRGPPQGAGYGYTF.

CDR3 sequence reads: CASRLGGGGLETQYF. CDR3 bases: TGTGCCAGCAGGCTCGGCGGAGGGGGCTTGGAGACCCAGTACTTC. The gene calls are TRBV27 and TRBJ2-5, with a possible D match to TRBD1 (7 bases). Germline CDR1 is MNHEY and CDR2 is SMNVEV (reference sequence). The CDR3 is made up of 15 amino acids. The germline V and J ends were trimmed by 6 bases and 5 bases, with 19 bases remaining between them.

V gene TRBV19 combines with J gene TRBJ2-7; D perhaps matches TRBD2 (5 bases). Between the trimmed V and J ends, which lost 4 bases and 6 bases, there was a span of 16 bases. The CDR3 consists of 14 residues. Germline CDR1 is LNHDA and CDR2 is SQIVND (reference sequence). CDR3 nucleotide sequence: TGTGCCAGTAGTACCTCCCAGTATAGCGTCGAGCAGTACTTC. Translation gives CASSTSQYSVEQYF.

The rearrangement joins TRBV27 to TRBJ2-7; 9 nucleotides match TRBD2. Trimming took 5 bases from V and 4 from J; bases not matched to a gene: 3. The CDR3 length is 13 residues. Looked up from germline, CDR1 is MNHEY and CDR2 is SMNVEV (reference sequence). The CDR3 coding sequence is TGTGCCAGCAGTAATAGCGGGAGTTACGAGCAGTACTTC. Translating gives CASSNSGSYEQYF.

V and J are TRBV5-4 and TRBJ1-1; no firm D call. CDR1 is SGHNT, CDR2 YYREEE, per germline (reference sequence). CDR3 length equals 13 residues. Trimming removed 3 bases at V and 0 bases at J, with 6 bases between. The CDR3 nucleotides are TGTGCCAGCAGCTACACAGTGAACACTGAAGCTTTCTTT. Encoded protein: CASSYTVNTEAFF.

This chain joins TRBV5-5 and TRBJ2-1; 9 bases align to TRBD2. This CDR3 is 14 amino acids long. Per the germline V gene, CDR1 is SGHKS and CDR2 is YYEKEE (reference sequence). Trimming cost V 3 bases and J 4 bases; bases outside gene matches: 2. The DNA of the CDR3 is TGTGCCAGCAGCTGGACTAGCGATTACAATGAGCAGTTCTTC. This sequence encodes CASSWTSDYNEQFF.

In regard to this clone: Sequence at one end of the junction differs from germline and may be a read error. V usage is TRBV27 and J usage is TRBJ2-7, with 7 positions matching TRBD2. Looked up from germline, CDR1 is MNHEY and CDR2 is SMNVEV (reference sequence). The CDR3 runs to 15 residues. Written as DNA, the CDR3 is TGTGCCAGCAGTCTATCCGCGTCGGGGGGTGACGAGCAGTACTTC. This sequence encodes CASSLSASGGDEQYF.

The chain carries TRBV19 and TRBJ2-5, with D unresolved. This CDR3 region has 15 residues. Trimming pared 1 base from V and 1 base from J, leaving 10 bases between. Germline V gene sequence: CDR1 LNHDA, CDR2 SQIVND (reference sequence). CDR3 nucleotide sequence: TGTGCCAGTAGTATAGGTTCAGGAATCCAAGAGACCCAGTACTTC. Protein sequence: CASSIGSGIQETQYF.

The rearrangement joins TRBV27 to TRBJ2-1; 8 bases map to TRBD2. V gave up 2 bases and J gave up 8 bases; unmatched junction bases: 2. CDR1 is MNHEY and CDR2 is SMNVEV in the germline V gene (reference sequence). There are 13 residues in the CDR3. CDR3 sequence reads: CASSLSGSYEQFF. CDR3 coding DNA: TGTGCCAGCAGTTTAAGCGGGAGCTATGAGCAGTTCTTC.

This chain uses TRBV18 with TRBJ2-7, with no clear D. Germline V lookup: CDR1 KGHSH, CDR2 LQKENI. This CDR3 has 13 amino acids. V lost 4 bases, J lost 3 bases, and 10 bases lay in between. This chain's CDR3 is CASSRSGVYEQYF. CDR3 nucleotides: TGTGCCAGCTCACGTTCAGGCGTCTACGAGCAGTACTTC.

J is TRBJ2-7 and V is TRBV27; D perhaps matches TRBD2 (5 bases). This CDR3 has 14 amino acids. V gave up 5 bases and J gave up 5 bases, with 16 bases separating them. Germline CDR1 MNHEY, CDR2 SMNVEV (reference sequence). The CDR3 is CASSIYSGTNEQYF. CDR3 DNA: TGTGCCAGCAGTATTTACAGCGGAACTAACGAGCAGTACTTC.

CDR3 nucleotides: TGTGCCAGTCGGGGGGGGAATGAGCAGTTCTTC. It encodes CASRGGNEQFF. This chain connects TRBV19 to TRBJ2-1; 8 bases are a match to TRBD2. After removal of 8 bases from V and 7 bases from J, the junction contained 1 base not matched to a gene. The CDR3 contains 11 residues. Germline CDR1 reads LNHDA; CDR2 reads SQIVND (reference sequence).

The rearrangement uses TRBV13 and TRBJ2-7; TRBD2 matches 8 bases. From germline, CDR1 is PRHDT and CDR2 FYEKMQ (reference sequence). The trim removed 0 bases at V and 3 bases at J, leaving 1 base unmatched. The CDR3 extends over 14 amino acids. The CDR3 protein is CASSLGAGDYEQYF. The DNA of the CDR3 is TGTGCCAGCAGCTTAGGAGCGGGAGACTACGAGCAGTACTTC.

V is TRBV27 and J is TRBJ2-5, with TRBD2 matching over 11 bases. Trimming took 0 bases from V and 4 from J; bases not matched to a gene: 7. In germline, CDR1 is MNHEY, CDR2 SMNVEV (reference sequence). CDR3 length: 17 residues. Here the CDR3 DNA reads TGTGCCAGCAGTTTATCATTAGCGGGAGGGAGTGCAGAGACCCAGTACTTC. As protein: CASSLSLAGGSAETQYF.

The chain combines TRBV11-2 with TRBJ1-2; D possibly corresponds to TRBD1 (5 bases). This CDR3 has 15 residues. Germline V CDR1 and CDR2: SGHAT, FQNNGV. V shed 1 base and J shed 2 bases, with 11 bases lying between them. The CDR3 sequence: CASSLVGRGNYGYTF. The CDR3 DNA reads TGTGCCAGCAGCTTAGTCGGGAGGGGAAACTATGGCTACACCTTC.

The chain has TRBV27 and TRBJ1-1; D ambiguous. In germline, CDR1 is MNHEY, CDR2 SMNVEV (reference sequence). This CDR3 spans 14 amino acids. The V end was cut by 1 base, the J end by 1 base, with 7 bases between. DNA of the CDR3: TGTGCCAGCAGTTTATACAGCCCGAACACTGAAGCTTTCTTT. Its protein product is CASSLYSPNTEAFF.